A selection of T cell receptor beta chains follows, all from one sample in a study of cytomegalovirus exposure and HLA in healthy donors. TCRdb keeps only in-frame clones here, not all; method: immunoSEQ multiplex PCR. The sample lists 140,000 to 150,000 clones, under 90% occurring once. Material: PBMCs. Every receptor here comes from a man aged 40-50 years in good health and CMV-seronegative. CDR3s include the opening cysteine and the closing phenylalanine or tryptophan. Each record gives: D gene, V gene, CDR3 length, clone size, J gene, CDR3 DNA, CDR3 protein. The D gene is left open where the match is weak. Some rows have no size entry. The others give once, few or many, or a class for an expanded clone.

NA	TRBV2	14	NA	TRBJ1-2	TGTGCCAGCAGTGATCGGGCCAGGGGCTATGGCTACACCTTC	CASSDRARGYGYTF
TRBD1	TRBV5-6	17	NA	TRBJ1-1	TGTGCCAGCAGCTATGGTGTTAGGACAGGGGGCCAAACTGAAGCTTTCTTT	CASSYGVRTGGQTEAFF
TRBD2	TRBV5-1	16	NA	TRBJ2-5	TGCGCCAGCAGCGGGGCGCTTAGCGGGGCGGTAGGGTCCCAGTACTTC	CASSGALSGAVGSQYF
NA	TRBV4-3	15	NA	TRBJ2-5	TGCGCCAGCAGCCGCGAGTTACAGGGCGGAGAGACCCAGTACTTC	CASSRELQGGETQYF
TRBD1	TRBV5-1	13	NA	TRBJ2-5	TGCGCCAGTAAACAGGACAGGCTTGAGACCCAGTACTTC	CASKQDRLETQYF
NA	TRBV29-1	14	NA	TRBJ1-5	TGCAGCGTCCTTCCGGAGGGAGGCAATCAGCCCCAGCATTTT	CSVLPEGGNQPQHF
TRBD2	TRBV7-3	15	NA	TRBJ2-5	TGTGCCAGCAGGAGAAGCGGGGGGGGACAAGAGACCCAGTACTTC	CASRRSGGGQETQYF
NA	TRBV7-2	16	NA	TRBJ2-2	TGTGCCAGCAGCTTAGACCCAGACATAAACACCGGGGAGCTGTTTTTT	CASSLDPDINTGELFF
NA	TRBV7-9	17	once	TRBJ2-7	TGTGCCAGCAGCTCCGACCGGGGGGCAGGACCTTCCTACGAGCAGTACTTC	CASSSDRGAGPSYEQYF
TRBD1	TRBV4-3	15	NA	TRBJ2-7	TGCGCCAGCAGCCAAGAAAGGGCAGGGGGCTACGAGCAGTACTTC	CASSQERAGGYEQYF
TRBD1	TRBV6-5	15	NA	TRBJ1-2	TGTGCCAGCAACCAAGGACAGGGCCCAAACTATGGCTACACCTTC	CASNQGQGPNYGYTF
TRBD1	TRBV27	14	NA	TRBJ2-2	TGTGCCAGCAGTACCCCAACAGGGGTTGGGGAGCTGTTTTTT	CASSTPTGVGELFF
NA	TRBV27	14	NA	TRBJ2-5	TGTGCCAGCAGTTTAAGGGGCACAAAGGAGACCCAGTACTTC	CASSLRGTKETQYF
NA	TRBV7-3	15	NA	TRBJ2-6	TGTGCCAGCAGCTTAGCGGGCGGTGGGGCCAACGTCCTGACTTTC	CASSLAGGGANVLTF
NA	TRBV28	13	NA	TRBJ2-3	TGTGCCAGCAGTTTAAGGGAGCCAGATACGCAGTATTTT	CASSLREPDTQYF
NA	TRBV10-3	12	few	TRBJ1-1	TGTGCCGCCCAAGACAGCAGCACTGAAGCTTTCTTT	CAAQDSSTEAFF
TRBD1	TRBV5-1	15	NA	TRBJ2-3	TGCGCCAGCGGATCGGGGACAGTTAGCACAAATACGCAGTATTTT	CASGSGTVSTNTQYF
TRBD1	TRBV7-6	15	NA	TRBJ1-5	TGTGCCAGCAGCTTAACGACAGGGAACAATCAGCCCCAGCATTTT	CASSLTTGNNQPQHF
NA	TRBV9	16	few	TRBJ1-6	TGTGCCAGCAGCGTACAGGGCAACTCCTATAATTCACCCCTCCACTTT	CASSVQGNSYNSPLHF
TRBD2	TRBV5-1	18	NA	TRBJ2-4	TGCGCCAGCAGCTTGGCCGGACTAGCGACCCTAGGCAAAAACATTCAGTACTTC	CASSLAGLATLGKNIQYF
TRBD1	TRBV5-5	15	NA	TRBJ2-3	TGTGCCAGCAACCCGGGTAACAGGGGGACGAATACGCAGTATTTT	CASNPGNRGTNTQYF
TRBD2	TRBV6-4	15	NA	TRBJ2-3	TGTGCCAGCAGTCCTAGAGCGGGGGCGGGGGATACGCAGTATTTT	CASSPRAGAGDTQYF
NA	TRBV19	14	NA	TRBJ2-1	TGTGCCAGTAGTACCCTAGCGTCGGGCAATGAGCAGTTCTTC	CASSTLASGNEQFF
NA	TRBV6-5	14	NA	TRBJ1-2	TGTGCCAGCAGTGGGTCGGGGGGTGCTTATGGCTACACCTTC	CASSGSGGAYGYTF
NA	TRBV5-6	16	NA	TRBJ1-1	TGTGCCAGCAGCTATGGGACTCCCGATCGGAACACTGAAGCTTTCTTT	CASSYGTPDRNTEAFF
TRBD2	TRBV28	15	NA	TRBJ2-5	TGTGCCAGCAAAACTAGCGGGGCCTTACAAGAGACCCAGTACTTC	CASKTSGALQETQYF
NA	TRBV5-3	14	once	TRBJ1-2	TGTGCCAGAAGCTTACATCAGGGGAAAGGCGGCTACACCTTC	CARSLHQGKGGYTF
NA	TRBV5-1	15	once	TRBJ2-5	TGCGCCAGCAGCTTGGGGTGGACAGAACAAGAGACCCAGTACTTC	CASSLGWTEQETQYF
NA	TRBV7-6	15	NA	TRBJ2-2	TGTGCCAGCAGCTCGGGAACAGGGCCGGCCGGGGAGCTGTTTTTT	CASSSGTGPAGELFF
NA	TRBV7-2	15	NA	TRBJ2-5	TGTGCCAGCAGCTTACGCCTCACAGGGCAAGAGACCCAGTACTTC	CASSLRLTGQETQYF
NA	TRBV29-1	14	NA	TRBJ2-7	TGCAGCGTCTCCCGGAGGGACAGCTTCTACGAGCAGTACTTC	CSVSRRDSFYEQYF
NA	TRBV9	15	NA	TRBJ2-6	TGTGCCAGCAGCTCAGGTGGGTCTGGGGCCAACGTCCTGACTTTC	CASSSGGSGANVLTF
NA	TRBV5-4	17	once	TRBJ2-7	TGTGCCAGCAGCGCCCGGGGGGCAGGGATCAAATCCTACGAGCAGTACTTC	CASSARGAGIKSYEQYF
TRBD1	TRBV7-2	14	NA	TRBJ1-2	TGTGCCAGCAGCACGGACAGGGTGACCTATGGCTACACCTTC	CASSTDRVTYGYTF
TRBD1	TRBV19	14	NA	TRBJ1-1	TGTGCCAGTAGCCGAGGACAGGGTGACACTGAAGCTTTCTTT	CASSRGQGDTEAFF
NA	TRBV11-3	13	NA	TRBJ2-7	TGTGCCAGCAGCCCCCACCCGACAGGCGAGCAGTACTTC	CASSPHPTGEQYF
NA	TRBV10-3	15	NA	TRBJ2-7	TGTGCCATCAGTGGCCTAGGGACGGGGAGGTCCGAGCAGTACTTC	CAISGLGTGRSEQYF
TRBD2	TRBV9	16	NA	TRBJ2-1	TGTGCCAGCAGCCTGACTAGCGGGAGCTCCTACAATGAGCAGTTCTTC	CASSLTSGSSYNEQFF
NA	TRBV6-5	12	NA	TRBJ2-5	TGTGCCAGCAGTCCCCCTCAGGAGACCCAGTACTTC	CASSPPQETQYF
TRBD1	TRBV27	15	once	TRBJ2-5	TGTGCCAGCAGTCAATCCGGGACAGGGGTCGAGACCCAGTACTTC	CASSQSGTGVETQYF
NA	TRBV5-1	16	NA	TRBJ1-3	TGCGCCAGCAGCCCCCGGACGGGAACCTCTGGAAACACCATATATTTT	CASSPRTGTSGNTIYF
NA	TRBV2	16	NA	TRBJ2-7	TGTGCCAGCAGAACGAACGACAGGATCGGCGTCCACGAGCAGTACTTC	CASRTNDRIGVHEQYF
NA	TRBV4-3	14	NA	TRBJ1-2	TGCGCCAGCAGCCGCGGTATGTGGGGAGATGGCTACACCTTC	CASSRGMWGDGYTF
NA	TRBV5-1	12	NA	TRBJ2-7	TGCGCCAGCAGCCGGGTGGACAGAGAGCAGTACTTC	CASSRVDREQYF
NA	TRBV5-6	14	few	TRBJ2-3	TGTGCCAGCAGCTTGTGGGGCAGAACAGATACGCAGTATTTT	CASSLWGRTDTQYF
NA	TRBV6-5	14	few	TRBJ1-1	TGTGCCAGCACCTTCGGACGGGGAAACACTGAAGCTTTCTTT	CASTFGRGNTEAFF
NA	TRBV10-1	13	NA	TRBJ1-1	TGCGCCAGCAGTGACTGGGGGGACACTGAAGCTTTCTTT	CASSDWGDTEAFF
TRBD1	TRBV9	15	NA	TRBJ1-5	TGTGCCAGCAGCGTAGGACAGGGCAGCAATCAGCCCCAGCATTTT	CASSVGQGSNQPQHF
TRBD2	TRBV19	16	NA	TRBJ2-5	TGTGCCAGTAGTGTGAGTAGCGGGACAACAGAAGAGACCCAGTACTTC	CASSVSSGTTEETQYF
TRBD1	TRBV11-2	15	NA	TRBJ1-5	TGTGCCAGCAGCCTTTTTAGGGACAGGAGTTCGCCCCAGCATTTT	CASSLFRDRSSPQHF
NA	TRBV6-1	14	NA	TRBJ1-2	TGTGCCAGCAGTGCCCACGGTGGTCGCTATGGCTACACCTTC	CASSAHGGRYGYTF
NA	TRBV9	12	NA	TRBJ1-1	TGTGCCAGCAGCCCAGAGGGAGCACAAGCTTTCTTT	CASSPEGAQAFF
TRBD2	TRBV6-6	14	NA	TRBJ2-3	TGTGCCAGCAGTACGGGGACTAACACAGATACGCAGTATTTT	CASSTGTNTDTQYF
TRBD1	TRBV6-6	12	many	TRBJ1-6	TGTGCCAGCAGTCAAAGTTCCGGACAGGGGCACTTT	CASSQSSGQGHF
TRBD1	TRBV5-1	15	NA	TRBJ1-5	TGCGCCAGCAGCTTAGGACAGGGTGGAAATCAGCCCCAGCATTTT	CASSLGQGGNQPQHF
TRBD2	TRBV19	19	NA	TRBJ2-6	TGTGCCAGTAGACTCCGTCGCCTAGCGGGGGAAGCTGGGGCCAACGTCCTGACTTTC	CASRLRRLAGEAGANVLTF
NA	TRBV7-9	17	NA	TRBJ1-5	TGTGCCAGCAGCTTAGGGGGCGGTTTTAATAGCAATCAGCCCCAGCATTTT	CASSLGGGFNSNQPQHF
TRBD2	TRBV5-4	15	NA	TRBJ2-7	TGTGCCAGCAGCTCACTAGCGGGGGGGCCCTACGAGCAGTACTTC	CASSSLAGGPYEQYF